A selection of T cell receptor beta chains follows, all from one sample in a study of cytomegalovirus exposure and HLA in healthy donors. Libraries were prepared by immunoSEQ multiplex PCR; TCRdb keeps only in-frame clonotypes and omits some of them. The sample includes around 180,000 clones, 70% to 80% of them seen just once. Specimen: PBMCs. The receptors come from a woman in her thirties in good health and CMV-seropositive. CDR3s leave out the opening cysteine and the closing phenylalanine or tryptophan. Fields, in order: V gene, CDR3 protein.

>TRBV19
ASSTGTSGSKAQY
>TRBV5-1
ASSLNPGTVNNSPLH
>TRBV6-1
ASSQGAARLHGYT
>TRBV5-1
ASSFSGASGELF
>TRBV4-1
ASSQVVGVDYGYT
>TRBV6-5
ASSYEAGGDYGYT
>TRBV9
ASSGRDRGLYEQY
>TRBV4-3
ASSQGAGANQPQH
>TRBV27
ASSPSRVRPTYEQY
>TRBV19
ASSRTANYGYT
>TRBV2
ASSEQDYGYT
>TRBV19
ASSIGGTLYMGNQPQH
>TRBV21-1
ARRGAFTGGPSYEQY
>TRBV27
ASSTLSGTYEQY
>TRBV5-5
ASSGPQGQGYT